This T cell receptor (beta chain) was obtained from a study of shared clonotypes between healthy human individuals. Around 30,000 T cell genomes, or around 0.2 ug DNA, went into the sorted-subset replicate PCRs. Repertoires were generated with immunoSEQ multiplex PCR, while TCRdb's copy carries only in-frame clones and drops some. This sample has around 1.6 million clones, with 95% to 99% found just once. Between the trimmed V and J ends, which lost 1 base and 5 bases, there was a span of 17 bases. CDR3 length: 17 residues. Germline V gene lookup returns CDR1 LGHNA and CDR2 YSLEER. The donors were adults (healthy and HIV-negative) with no recent acute infections or vaccinations.

The chain joins TRBV4-3 to TRBJ2-2, with D perhaps TRBD2 (6 bases). The TCR was taken from a young man in good health. The specimen sequenced was naive CD4+ T cells sorted from blood. As for subset: CD45RA+ positively selected. The CDR3 region is CASSQGGERETTGELFF. The CDR3 DNA reads TGCGCCAGCAGCCAAGGGGGGGAACGGGAGACAACCGGGGAGCTGTTTTTT.